Each of the 31 T cell receptor beta chains below was sequenced from the same sample in a study of cytomegalovirus exposure and HLA in healthy donors. Use of 60 Vbeta and 13 Jbeta primers characterized the PCR. Assay used: immunoSEQ multiplex PCR; TCRdb lists only in-frame clones, some missing. Of fewer than 150,000 clones in the sample, 70% to 80% were seen once. Material for sequencing was PBMCs. The receptors were gathered from a woman under 40 in good health and CMV-seropositive.

The chain carries TRBV5-1 and TRBJ2-7; a possible D gene is TRBD1 (5 bases). The CDR3 totals 15 residues. CDR1 SGHRS and CDR2 YFSETQ come from the germline V gene. V was clipped by 3 bases and J by 1 base, with 14 bases between them. CDR3 region: CASSSLADSSYEQYF. The CDR3 DNA is TGCGCCAGCAGCTCCCTGGCCGACAGTTCCTACGAGCAGTACTTC.

The chain combines TRBV5-6 with TRBJ1-6, with D possibly being TRBD1 (5 bases). V shed 0 bases and J shed 0 bases, with 10 bases lying between them. The length of the CDR3 is 17 residues. CDR1 and CDR2 from the germline V gene are SGHDT and YYEEEE. In nucleotides, the CDR3 is TGTGCCAGCAGCTTGGTAGACAGCTCCTCCTATAATTCACCCCTCCACTTT. It is translated as CASSLVDSSSYNSPLHF.

This clone was seen just once. This chain joins TRBV18 and TRBJ2-7; D unclear. V lost 2 bases to trimming and J lost 0 bases, with 11 bases between them. This CDR3 is 15 amino acids long. CDR1 and CDR2 from the germline V gene are KGHSH and LQKENI. DNA of the CDR3: TGTGCCAGCTCACCATCAGCAGGTAGCTCCTACGAGCAGTACTTC. Translated: CASSPSAGSSYEQYF.

V and J are TRBV27 and TRBJ2-1; TRBD1 might be the D (6 bases). Trimming took off 4 bases at V and 10 bases at J, with 17 bases between the two ends. CDR1 is MNHEY, CDR2 SMNVEV, per germline (reference sequence). This CDR3 contains 14 residues. The CDR3 region is CASSYNRDIPEQFF. CDR3 in DNA: TGTGCCAGCAGTTACAACCGGGACATCCCCGAGCAGTTCTTC.

The chain has TRBV7-2 and TRBJ1-1, with TRBD1 matching over 7 bases. The V segment lost 3 bases and the J segment 5 bases; nucleotides outside the gene matches: 0. The CDR3 contains 12 residues. Germline V lookup: CDR1 SGHTA, CDR2 FQGNSA. The CDR3 protein is CASSLTGTEAFF. The CDR3, as DNA: TGTGCCAGCAGCTTGACAGGGACTGAAGCTTTCTTT. The full variable domain, in which reference TRBV7-2 and TRBJ1-1 provide the parts outside the CDR3, is GAGVSQSPSNKVTEKGKDVELRCDPISGHTALYWYRQSLGQGLEFLIYFQGNSAPDKSGLPSDRFSAERTGGSVSTLTIQRTQQEDSAVYLCASSLTGTEAFFGQGTRLTVV.

The chain employs TRBV2 and TRBJ2-1; 7 nucleotides align to TRBD2. The CDR3 length is 16 residues. Germline loops: CDR1 SNHLY, CDR2 FYNNEI. Trimming at V came to 5 bases and at J to 5 bases, leaving 12 bases not matched to a gene. CDR3 protein: CASSRFGGLSNNEQFF. CDR3 coding DNA: TGTGCCAGCAGTCGATTTGGGGGACTATCAAACAATGAGCAGTTCTTC.

This sequence joins TRBV27 and TRBJ2-1; TRBD2 matches at 8 bases. V gave up 3 bases and J gave up 4 bases; unmatched junction bases: 5. In germline, CDR1 is MNHEY, CDR2 SMNVEV (reference sequence). CDR3 length equals 15 residues. The CDR3 bases are TGTGCCAGCAGTTTTAGCAGCGGGGGTTACAATGAGCAGTTCTTC. Amino acid sequence: CASSFSSGGYNEQFF.

The chain couples TRBV25-1 to TRBJ2-2; 8 bases line up with TRBD1. There are 14 residues in the CDR3. Germline loops: CDR1 MGHDK, CDR2 SYGVNS. V trimming: 10 bases; J trimming: 0 bases; junction bases outside the gene matches: 4. Written as DNA, the CDR3 is TGTGCCATCGGGACAGGCTCGAACACCGGGGAGCTGTTTTTT. This codes for CAIGTGSNTGELFF.

The CDR3 coding sequence is TGTGCCAGCAGCGTAGGGGGAGAGGATGAGCAGTTCTTC. Its protein is CASSVGGEDEQFF. The chain uses TRBV9 and TRBJ2-1; D possibly corresponds to TRBD2 (5 bases). Germline V gene lookup returns CDR1 SGDLS and CDR2 YYNGEE. This CDR3 region has 13 residues. Trimming removed 0 bases at V and 8 bases at J, with 9 bases between. Full variable domain (rest looked up from reference TRBV9 and TRBJ2-1): DSGVTQTPKHLITATGQRVTLRCSPRSGDLSVYWYQQSLDQGLQFLIQYYNGEERAKGNILERFSAQQFPDLHSELNLSSLELGDSALYFCASSVGGEDEQFFGPGTRLTVL.

J is TRBJ2-5 and V is TRBV5-1, with TRBD1 as a possible D gene (7 bases). CDR1 is SGHRS, CDR2 YFSETQ, per germline. Trimming left V 4 bases short and J 2 bases short, with 21 bases between. This CDR3 region has 17 residues. CDR3 residues: CASSRGWAGGSQETQYF. CDR3 DNA sequence: TGCGCCAGCAGCCGGGGGTGGGCAGGGGGAAGTCAAGAGACCCAGTACTTC.

This clone was detected only a few times. The gene calls are TRBV27 and TRBJ2-3; TRBD1 agrees at 9 bases. Per germline, CDR1 MNHEY and CDR2 SMNVEV (reference sequence). The CDR3 covers 15 residues. V shed 5 bases, J shed 3 bases, and the junction held 6 bases outside the gene matches. CDR3 loop: CASSRDREVTDTQYF. For the CDR3, the DNA is TGTGCCAGCAGTAGGGACAGGGAGGTTACAGATACGCAGTATTTT.

This sequence joins TRBV5-1 and TRBJ2-5, with 7 bases lining up with TRBD2. Per germline, CDR1 SGHRS and CDR2 YFSETQ. Trimming cost V 3 bases and J 3 bases; bases outside gene matches: 8. This CDR3 spans 15 amino acids. This chain's CDR3 is CASSWILLAEETQYF. The CDR3 DNA reads as TGCGCCAGCAGCTGGATCCTTCTAGCGGAAGAGACCCAGTACTTC. The complete variable domain, with remaining parts taken from reference TRBV5-1 and TRBJ2-5, reads KAGVTQTPRYLIKTRGQQVTLSCSPISGHRSVSWYQQTPGQGLQFLFEYFSETQRNKGNFPGRFSGRQFSNSRSEMNVSTLELGDSALYLCASSWILLAEETQYFGPGTRLLVL.

The rearrangement uses TRBV30 and TRBJ2-3; 12 bases are shared with TRBD2. Germline V gives CDR1 GTSNPN, CDR2 SVGIG (reference sequence). The CDR3 is 17 residues long. The ends lost 1 base at V and 4 bases at J; junction bases unmatched: 9. The CDR3 DNA reads as TGTGCCTGGAGTGGGACTAGCGGGATCTCCGTTGCAGATACGCAGTATTTT. Translation: CAWSGTSGISVADTQYF.

This chain links TRBV18 with TRBJ1-3; 12 nucleotides match TRBD1. Trimming removed 3 bases from V and 4 bases from J; junction bases left unmatched: 4. CDR3 size: 16 residues. Germline V gives CDR1 KGHSH, CDR2 LQKENI. The CDR3 nucleotides read TGTGCCAGCTCACCGGGACAGGGGGCGCTCGGAAACACCATATATTTT. Amino acids: CASSPGQGALGNTIYF.

V gene TRBV6-6 combines with J gene TRBJ1-1, with 7 bases aligning to TRBD1. The length of the CDR3 is 16 residues. V gave up 2 bases and J gave up 6 bases; unmatched junction bases: 12. Germline V gives CDR1 MNHNY, CDR2 SVGAGI (reference sequence). The CDR3 sequence is CASSYTGVRGVAEAFF. The CDR3, as DNA: TGTGCCAGCAGTTACACAGGGGTCCGGGGAGTGGCTGAAGCTTTCTTT.

V and J are TRBV5-1 and TRBJ1-6, with D possibly being TRBD1 (6 bases). This CDR3 spans 14 amino acids. The ends were cut back, 2 bases at V and 7 bases at J, with 10 bases in the middle. From germline, CDR1 is SGHRS and CDR2 YFSETQ. The DNA for the CDR3 is TGCGCCAGCAGCTTCTCAGGGGCAAATTCACCCCTCCACTTT. It translates to CASSFSGANSPLHF.

There are a few counts of this clone. This chain uses TRBV10-3 with TRBJ2-7, with TRBD2 identical over 8 bases. There are 13 residues in the CDR3. Germline values: CDR1 ENHRY, CDR2 SYGVKD. V was clipped by 10 bases and J by 4 bases; unmatched bases: 9. DNA of the CDR3: TGTGCCACCGCACCGGGGGGGTTGTACGAGCAGTACTTC. Translating gives CATAPGGLYEQYF.

The V and J genes are TRBV5-1 and TRBJ1-2; the D gene is possibly TRBD1 (5 bases). The CDR3 runs 14 residues. V was trimmed by 4 bases and J by 6 bases, leaving 16 bases between them. Germline V gene lookup returns CDR1 SGHRS and CDR2 YFSETQ. The CDR3 nucleotides are TGCGCCAGCAGCCAGGCAGAGGGGAGGAATGGCTACACCTTC. Its translation is CASSQAEGRNGYTF.

The V gene is TRBV11-1, the J gene TRBJ1-4; D is unclear. This CDR3 contains 14 residues. Between the trimmed V and J ends, which lost 2 bases and 5 bases, there was a span of 9 bases. The germline gives CDR1 SGHAT, CDR2 FQDESV (reference sequence). The CDR3 bases are TGTGCCAGCAGCTTAACTACGGCGAATGAAAAACTGTTTTTT. This translates into CASSLTTANEKLFF. Looking up the rest from reference TRBV11-1 and TRBJ1-4 gives the full variable domain: EAEVAQSPRYKITEKSQAVAFWCDPISGHATLYWYRQILGQGPELLVQFQDESVVDDSQLPKDRFSAERLKGVDSTLKIQPAELGDSAMYLCASSLTTANEKLFFGSGTQLSVL.

This clone has just one count. The chain links TRBV7-9 to TRBJ1-2; tentative D call: TRBD1 (5 bases). V was cut by 5 bases and J by 9 bases, with 19 bases left in between. The CDR3 runs 14 residues. CDR1 SEHNR and CDR2 FQNEAQ come from the germline V gene (reference sequence). This chain's CDR3 is CASSPGSAGWSYTF. CDR3 nucleotide sequence: TGTGCCAGCAGCCCAGGGTCAGCCGGGTGGAGCTACACCTTC.

The chain uses TRBV7-9 and TRBJ2-7, with a possible D match to TRBD1 (6 bases). Germline V gene lookup returns CDR1 SEHNR and CDR2 FQNEAQ (reference sequence). V was pared by 8 bases and J by 0 bases, with 14 bases between. This CDR3 spans 14 amino acids. The CDR3, as DNA: TGTGCCAGCGGACCTACAGGGATCTCCTACGAGCAGTACTTC. This gives the protein CASGPTGISYEQYF.

In this sample, this clone turned up a few times. The chain is built from TRBV5-4 and TRBJ1-2; 10 positions match TRBD1. There are 14 residues in the CDR3. The germline V gene has CDR1 SGHNT and CDR2 YYREEE (reference sequence). V dropped 0 bases and J dropped 7; count of bases not matched to a gene: 3. For the CDR3, the DNA is TGTGCCAGCAGCTTGGGACAGGGGGCTGGTGGCTACACCTTC. Residues: CASSLGQGAGGYTF. The full variable domain, with the rest looked up from reference TRBV5-4 and TRBJ1-2, is ETGVTQSPTHLIKTRGQQVTLRCSSQSGHNTVSWYQQALGQGPQFIFQYYREEENGRGNFPPRFSGLQFPNYSSELNVNALELDDSALYLCASSLGQGAGGYTFGSGTRLTVV.

This rearrangement joins TRBV5-8 to TRBJ1-1; possibly TRBD1 for D (5 bases). This CDR3 spans 16 amino acids. Trimming left V 6 bases short and J 4 bases short, with 22 bases between. Germline V gene sequence: CDR1 SGHTS, CDR2 YDEGEE. CDR3 sequence reads: CASTPGGEGRGTEAFF. In nucleotides, the CDR3 is TGTGCCAGCACCCCGGGGGGGGAGGGGAGGGGCACTGAAGCTTTCTTT.

This clone was seen more than once but under ten times. The CDR3 protein is CASSYSRATGELFF. The DNA for the CDR3 is TGTGCCAGCAGTTACTCGAGAGCAACCGGGGAGCTGTTTTTT. The chain has TRBV6-5 and TRBJ2-2; no clear D. V was clipped by 0 bases and J by 5 bases, with 7 bases between them. The germline V gene has CDR1 MNHEY and CDR2 SVGAGI. The CDR3 loop spans 14 amino acids.

The CDR3 sequence is CASSEGGQPTDTQYF. The CDR3 nucleotides are TGTGCCAGCAGTGAGGGGGGACAGCCCACAGATACGCAGTATTTT. The rearrangement links TRBV2 to TRBJ2-3; TRBD1 is a possible D gene (7 bases). V was pared by 3 bases and J by 2 bases, with 12 bases between. The germline V gene has CDR1 SNHLY and CDR2 FYNNEI. The CDR3 length is 15 residues.

A few counts support this clone. The chain recombines TRBV19 with TRBJ2-7, with 9 nucleotides matching TRBD1. J was trimmed by 5 bases and V by 4 bases; bases with no gene match: 6. Germline assignment: CDR1 LNHDA and CDR2 SQIVND (reference sequence). The CDR3 covers 14 residues. CDR3 region: CASSTGTGTDEQYF. CDR3 coding DNA: TGTGCCAGTAGTACCGGGACAGGGACGGACGAGCAGTACTTC.

This clone was detected once. V is TRBV27 and J is TRBJ2-5, with TRBD2 matching 12 bases. CDR3 length equals 17 residues. The V and J ends lost 6 bases and 2 bases, in that order; junction bases with no gene match: 10. The germline CDR1 and CDR2 sequences are MNHEY and SMNVEV (reference sequence). CDR3: CASSPWVLAGGQETQYF. The DNA of the CDR3 is TGTGCCAGCAGCCCTTGGGTACTAGCGGGAGGTCAAGAGACCCAGTACTTC.

V gene TRBV19 combines with J gene TRBJ1-4; D is unclear. The germline gives CDR1 LNHDA, CDR2 SQIVND (reference sequence). The ends were cut back, 5 bases at V and 8 bases at J, with 12 bases in the middle. This CDR3 is 13 amino acids long. This CDR3 is CASSSQMEEKLFF. In DNA form, the CDR3 reads TGTGCCAGTAGTTCACAAATGGAGGAAAAACTGTTTTTT. Full variable domain (rest looked up from reference TRBV19 and TRBJ1-4): DGGITQSPKYLFRKEGQNVTLSCEQNLNHDAMYWYRQDPGQGLRLIYYSQIVNDFQKGDIAEGYSVSREKKESFPLTVTSAQKNPTAFYLCASSSQMEEKLFFGSGTQLSVL.

This chain connects TRBV19 to TRBJ2-7; 12 nucleotides match TRBD2. Germline CDR1 and CDR2: LNHDA and SQIVND (reference sequence). V shed 6 bases and J 0 bases; nucleotides not matched to a gene: 15. This CDR3 comprises 19 residues. CDR3 nucleotides: TGTGCCAGTAGCAGGACTAGCGGGAAAAACCCCTCCAGCTCCTACGAGCAGTACTTC. Translated, it gives CASSRTSGKNPSSSYEQYF.

J is TRBJ2-3 and V is TRBV27, with 12 bases lining up with TRBD2. The CDR3 is 19 residues long. From germline, CDR1 is MNHEY and CDR2 SMNVEV (reference sequence). V lost 5 bases to trimming and J lost 0 bases; unmatched junction nucleotides: 12. The CDR3: CASSNRLAGDLFSTDTQYF. The DNA for the CDR3 is TGTGCCAGCAGTAACCGACTAGCGGGAGACCTCTTTAGCACAGATACGCAGTATTTT.

The chain joins TRBV7-3 to TRBJ1-1, with a possible D match to TRBD1 (5 bases). Per germline, CDR1 SGHTA and CDR2 FQGTGA. This CDR3 comprises 15 residues. Trimming left V 2 bases short and J 0 bases short, with 10 bases between. This chain's CDR3 is CASSLGEGVNTEAFF. CDR3 in DNA: TGTGCCAGCAGCTTAGGTGAAGGGGTGAACACTGAAGCTTTCTTT.